This TCR beta chain was retrieved from a study of control samples from healthy donors and cancer patients. The CDR3 spans 15 residues. V lost 4 bases and J lost 2, with 14 bases in between. Germline-derived CDR1 and CDR2 are MNHEY and SVGEGT. The assay was immunoSEQ multiplex PCR, and TCRdb's table has in-frame clones only and misses some. The sample gives roughly 100,000 clones, about 90% of which show up once; over 2% is in the top ten. The clonotype originates from a woman under 30 in good health. The specimen was blood. The V call is TRBV6-2 or TRBV6-3, the J call TRBJ1-1; D perhaps matches TRBD1 (5 bases). Here the CDR3 DNA reads TGTGCCAGCAGTTCCTTTCGAGGGGACAACACTGAAGCTTTCTTT. Protein sequence: CASSSFRGDNTEAFF.